This TCR beta chain was profiled in a study of spatial heterogeneity in lung cancer. Per the germline V gene, CDR1 is MNHNS and CDR2 is SASEGT. The CDR3 contains 13 residues. V was cut by 8 bases and J by 0 bases, with 10 bases left in between. MiXCR was run by TCRdb on the 5' RACE reads, yielding one entry per CDR3 protein. This sample has around 48,000 distinct CDR3 sequences, with less than 6% found just once. Time point indicated: sample taken at primary tumor resection. The sample holds many counts of this clonotype. The specimen comprised PBMCs, sampled at surgery. The V call is TRBV6-1, the J call TRBJ2-5, with D perhaps TRBD1 (7 bases). The TCR comes from a male donor with early-stage non-small cell lung cancer. For the CDR3, the DNA is TGTGCCAGCGGGGGGACAGACCAAGAGACCCAGTACTTC. Translated: CASGGTDQETQYF.